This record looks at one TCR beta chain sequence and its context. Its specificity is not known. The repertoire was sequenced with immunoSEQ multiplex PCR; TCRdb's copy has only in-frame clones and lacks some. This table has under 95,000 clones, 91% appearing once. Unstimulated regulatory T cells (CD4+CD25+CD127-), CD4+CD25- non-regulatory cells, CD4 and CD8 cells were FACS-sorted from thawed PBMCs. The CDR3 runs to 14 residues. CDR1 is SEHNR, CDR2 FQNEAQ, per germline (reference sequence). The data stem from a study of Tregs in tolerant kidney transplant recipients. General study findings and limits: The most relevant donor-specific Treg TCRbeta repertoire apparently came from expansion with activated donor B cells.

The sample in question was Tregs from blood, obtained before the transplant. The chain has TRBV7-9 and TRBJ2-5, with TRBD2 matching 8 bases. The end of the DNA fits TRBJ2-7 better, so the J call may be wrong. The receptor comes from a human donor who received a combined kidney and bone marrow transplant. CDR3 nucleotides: TGTGCCAGCACCATAAGCGGGAGTCCCTACGAGCAGTACTTC. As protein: CASTISGSPYEQYF.